A selection of T cell receptor beta chains follows, all from one sample in a study of shared clonotypes between healthy human individuals. Data came from immunoSEQ multiplex PCR; TCRdb stores just in-frame clones and leaves some out. The table lists more than 2 million clones, about 95% of them singletons. The sample comprised naive CD4+ T cells sorted from blood. These receptors were obtained from a man aged 18 to 30 in good health. Each CDR3 is given with its conserved first and last residue. Each record gives: V gene, D gene, J gene, clone size, CDR3 protein, CDR3 DNA. D genes are given only for firm matches. Clone size is shown for a subset of rows, as once, few, many or a class of expanded clone.

>TRBV5-6|NA|TRBJ2-3|once
CASSFEGILSTDTQYF
TGTGCCAGCAGCTTCGAAGGGATTCTGAGCACAGATACGCAGTATTTT
>TRBV27|NA|TRBJ1-1|NA
CASSLRTDMNTEAFF
TGTGCCAGCAGTCTGCGGACAGACATGAACACTGAAGCTTTCTTT
>TRBV18|NA|TRBJ1-4|NA
CASSPDTATNEKLFF
TGTGCCAGCTCACCGGACACTGCAACTAATGAAAAACTGTTTTTT
>TRBV5-4|TRBD2|TRBJ2-7|NA
CASSLQLAGGLDYEQYF
TGTGCCAGCAGCTTGCAACTAGCGGGAGGGCTGGACTACGAGCAGTACTTC
>TRBV27|NA|TRBJ2-3|once
CASSQNTDTQYF
TGTGCCAGCAGTCAGAACACAGATACGCAGTATTTT
>TRBV5-1|TRBD1|TRBJ2-2|NA
CASRGTGVTGELFF
TGCGCCAGCAGAGGGACAGGGGTAACCGGGGAGCTGTTTTTT
>TRBV4-1|NA|TRBJ2-2|NA
CASSQGYGRSDTGELFF
TGCGCCAGCAGCCAAGGGTACGGGCGGTCTGACACCGGGGAGCTGTTTTTT
>TRBV2|TRBD1|TRBJ1-4|NA
CASSVGTGMGEKLFF
TGTGCCAGCAGCGTTGGGACAGGGATGGGCGAAAAACTGTTTTTT
>TRBV2|NA|TRBJ1-2|NA
CASTYTSSTYGYTF
TGTGCCAGCACCTATACCTCCAGTACCTATGGCTACACCTTC
>TRBV4-1|NA|TRBJ2-7|NA
CASRHLGTVPYEQYF
TGCGCCAGCAGGCACCTCGGGACGGTCCCCTACGAGCAGTACTTC
>TRBV27|NA|TRBJ2-7|NA
CASSLSTGFGDYEQYF
TGTGCCAGCAGTTTATCTACAGGGTTCGGTGACTACGAGCAGTACTTC
>TRBV30|TRBD1|TRBJ2-1|NA
CAWSVWDRPYNEQFF
TGTGCCTGGAGTGTATGGGACAGGCCCTACAATGAGCAGTTCTTC
>TRBV5-4|NA|TRBJ2-6|NA
CASSSKSSGANVLTF
TGTGCCAGCAGCTCCAAGAGCTCTGGGGCCAACGTCCTGACTTTC
>TRBV30|NA|TRBJ1-5|NA
CAWSVPATSNQPQHF
TGTGCCTGGAGTGTACCCGCGACAAGCAATCAGCCCCAGCATTTT
>TRBV15|NA|TRBJ1-1|NA
CATSRGGSLITEAFF
TGTGCCACCAGCAGAGGGGGCAGCCTTATCACTGAAGCTTTCTTT
>TRBV30|TRBD2|TRBJ2-1|NA
CAWNSGRAYNEQFF
TGTGCCTGGAACTCCGGGAGGGCCTACAATGAGCAGTTCTTC
>TRBV6-6|NA|TRBJ1-2|once
CASSYSPSGLGYTF
TGTGCCAGCAGTTACTCTCCCTCGGGGCTTGGCTACACCTTC
>TRBV6-6|NA|TRBJ2-7|few
CASSQQGYEQYF
TGTGCCAGCAGTCAACAGGGCTACGAGCAGTACTTC
>TRBV5-1|NA|TRBJ1-6|NA
CASSSDIYNSPLHF
TGCGCCAGCAGCTCCGACATATATAATTCACCCCTCCACTTT
>TRBV30|NA|TRBJ2-5|NA
CALSTGLEETQYF
TGTGCCTTATCGACAGGCTTGGAAGAGACCCAGTACTTC
>TRBV4-1|NA|TRBJ2-1|NA
CASSQTTGGVYNEQFF
TGCGCCAGCAGCCAAACCACAGGGGGGGTCTACAATGAGCAGTTCTTC
>TRBV30|TRBD2|TRBJ2-1|once
CAWSGGAPTEQFF
TGTGCCTGGAGCGGGGGGGCCCCCACTGAGCAGTTCTTC
>TRBV7-8|NA|TRBJ1-2|NA
CASSFRDYGYTF
TGTGCCAGCAGCTTTAGGGATTATGGCTACACCTTC
>TRBV2|TRBD2|TRBJ2-4|NA
CASSPLSKSGDIQYF
TGTGCCAGCAGTCCCCTCAGTAAGAGCGGGGACATTCAGTACTTC
>TRBV2|NA|TRBJ2-4|once
CASSERTAKNIQYF
TGTGCCAGCAGTGAGCGGACAGCTAAAAACATTCAGTACTTC
>TRBV30|NA|TRBJ2-7|NA
CAWSVGRYYEQYF
TGTGCCTGGAGTGTCGGCAGATACTACGAGCAGTACTTC
>TRBV7-2|NA|TRBJ2-7|NA
CASSLQGLEQYF
TGTGCCAGCAGCCTACAGGGTCTCGAGCAGTACTTC
>TRBV28|NA|TRBJ1-1|NA
CASSLPSLGNTEAFF
TGTGCCAGCAGTTTACCCAGTCTGGGGAACACTGAAGCTTTCTTT
>TRBV14|NA|TRBJ2-3|NA
CASSQDRGDTQYF
TGTGCCAGCAGCCAAGACCGGGGGGATACGCAGTATTTT